This T cell receptor beta chain was sequenced during a study of beta chain features in type 1 diabetes. CD4+ naive, central memory, regulatory and stem cell-like memory subsets were isolated by sorting on CD45RO/CCR7/CD25/CD127/CD95/CD27. Isolated RNA was reverse transcribed in full, so expressed TCRB transcripts were sequenced. About 3.3 million reads, on average, came from each naive, central memory and regulatory T cell sample. Profiling relied on immunoSEQ multiplex PCR, and the TCRdb table lists in-frame clones only, not all of them. In the table there are hundreds of thousands of clones, around 12% of which are singletons. CDR1 is MDHEN and CDR2 is SYDVKM in the germline V gene. The CDR3 sequence is 17 residues long. Trimming shortened V by 2 bases and J by 5 bases, and 21 bases separated the two germline ends.

The sequencing input was naive CD4+ T cells from blood. This chain links TRBV28 with TRBJ2-5; D might be TRBD2 (7 bases). The TCR originated in a man younger than 30 in good health. The CDR3 DNA reads as TGTGCCAGCAGTTTAGACAGGCGTCGGGGGGCTAGGGAGACCCAGTACTTC. It translates to CASSLDRRRGARETQYF.